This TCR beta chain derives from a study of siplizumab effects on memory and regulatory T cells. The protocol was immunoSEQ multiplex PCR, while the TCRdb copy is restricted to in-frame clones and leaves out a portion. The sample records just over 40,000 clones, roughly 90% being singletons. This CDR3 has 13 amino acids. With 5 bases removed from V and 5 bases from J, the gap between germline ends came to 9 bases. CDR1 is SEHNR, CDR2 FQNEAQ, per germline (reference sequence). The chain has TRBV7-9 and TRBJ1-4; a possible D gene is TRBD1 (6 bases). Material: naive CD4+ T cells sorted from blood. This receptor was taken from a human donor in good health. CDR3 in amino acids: CASSTDRNEKLFF. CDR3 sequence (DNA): TGTGCCAGCAGCACGGACAGAAATGAAAAACTGTTTTTT.